This T cell receptor (beta chain) appears in the sequencing data of a study of T cell responses to AZD1222 COVID-19 vaccine. Study-wide results and limits: The study identified only six AZD1222 recipients as seropositive at baseline. Clonal diversity was possibly underestimated, and white British individuals and females predominated among donors. Reportedly, close to half of spike-specific TCRs are directed against unmutated variant regions. At 160-218 and 743-854, vaccine-associated CD4 TCRs were dominant, and they spanned spike.

With regard to this clone: The antigen is undetermined.

With 4 bases clipped from V and 7 bases from J, the junction kept 9 bases outside the gene matches. The length of the CDR3 is 15 residues. From germline, CDR1 is MNHEY and CDR2 SVGAGI. Profiled with immunoSEQ multiplex PCR; TCRdb holds only in-frame clones, not every one. This sample carries about 120,000 clones, approximately 93% of them seen once, and the ten largest clones take 2.5% to 3%. This receptor was taken from an adult in good health. The specimen was peripheral blood, collected on day 0 of AZD1222 vaccination. This chain connects TRBV6-5 to TRBJ1-5; 8 positions agree with TRBD1. In DNA, the CDR3 is TGTGCCAGCAGTTTAGGAGACAGGGGAGGGCAGCCCCAGCATTTT. This gives the protein CASSLGDRGGQPQHF.